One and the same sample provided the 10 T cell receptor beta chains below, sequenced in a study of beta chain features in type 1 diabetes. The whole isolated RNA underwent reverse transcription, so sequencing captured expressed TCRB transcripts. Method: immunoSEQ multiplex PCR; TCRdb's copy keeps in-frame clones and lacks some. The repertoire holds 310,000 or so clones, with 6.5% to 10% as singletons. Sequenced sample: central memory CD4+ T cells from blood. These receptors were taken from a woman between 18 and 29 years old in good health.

CDR3 in DNA: TGTGCCGTCAAGCCAGACAGGGTGAGCTATGGCTACACCTTC. Protein product: CAVKPDRVSYGYTF. The genes are TRBV2 and TRBJ1-2; 7 positions agree with TRBD1. CDR1 and CDR2 from the germline V gene are SNHLY and FYNNEI. Trimming at V came to 11 bases and at J to 4 bases, leaving 13 bases not matched to a gene. The CDR3 has 14 amino acids.

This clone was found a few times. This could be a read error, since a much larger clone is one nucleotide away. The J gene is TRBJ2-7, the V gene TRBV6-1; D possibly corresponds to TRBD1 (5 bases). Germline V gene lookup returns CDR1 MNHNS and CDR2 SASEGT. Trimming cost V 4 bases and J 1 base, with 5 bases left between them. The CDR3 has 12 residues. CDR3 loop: CASSGQSYEQYF. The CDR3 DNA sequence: TGTGCCAGCAGTGGACAGTCCTACGAGCAGTACTTC.

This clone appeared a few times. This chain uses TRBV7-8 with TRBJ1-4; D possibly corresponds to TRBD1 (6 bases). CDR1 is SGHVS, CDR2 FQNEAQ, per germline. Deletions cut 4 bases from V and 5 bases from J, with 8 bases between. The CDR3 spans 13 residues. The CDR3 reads CASSSGQNEKLFF. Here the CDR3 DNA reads TGTGCCAGCAGCTCCGGACAGAATGAAAAACTGTTTTTT.

CDR3: CASSLDRARETQYF. The CDR3 DNA reads as TGTGCCAGCAGCCTCGACAGGGCCAGGGAGACCCAGTACTTC. The chain carries TRBV6-5 and TRBJ2-5; 7 bases align to TRBD1. The germline V gene encodes CDR1 MNHEY and CDR2 SVGAGI. The V segment lost 6 bases and the J segment 5 bases; nucleotides outside the gene matches: 9. The CDR3 is 14 residues long.

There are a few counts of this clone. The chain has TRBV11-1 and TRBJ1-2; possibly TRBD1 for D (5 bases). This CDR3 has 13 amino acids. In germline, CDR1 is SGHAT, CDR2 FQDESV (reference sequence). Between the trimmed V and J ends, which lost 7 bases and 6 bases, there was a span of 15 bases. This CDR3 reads CASTKGQGDGYTF. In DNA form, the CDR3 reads TGTGCCAGCACCAAGGGCCAGGGCGATGGCTACACCTTC. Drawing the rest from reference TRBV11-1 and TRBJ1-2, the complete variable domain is EAEVAQSPRYKITEKSQAVAFWCDPISGHATLYWYRQILGQGPELLVQFQDESVVDDSQLPKDRFSAERLKGVDSTLKIQPAELGDSAMYLCASTKGQGDGYTFGSGTRLTVV.

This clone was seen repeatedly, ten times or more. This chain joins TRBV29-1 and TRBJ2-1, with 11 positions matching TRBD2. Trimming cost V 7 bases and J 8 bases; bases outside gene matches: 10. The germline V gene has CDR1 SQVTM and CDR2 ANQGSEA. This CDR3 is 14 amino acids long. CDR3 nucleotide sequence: TGCAGCGCACTTAGCGGGAGGGCCGTCCATGAGCAGTTCTTC. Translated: CSALSGRAVHEQFF.

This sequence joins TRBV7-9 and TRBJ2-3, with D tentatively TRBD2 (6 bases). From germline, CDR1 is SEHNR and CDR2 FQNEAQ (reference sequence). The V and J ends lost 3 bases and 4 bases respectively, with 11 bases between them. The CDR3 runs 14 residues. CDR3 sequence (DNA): TGTGCCAGCAGCTTCGGGGGTGGGTCAGATACGCAGTATTTT. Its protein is CASSFGGGSDTQYF.

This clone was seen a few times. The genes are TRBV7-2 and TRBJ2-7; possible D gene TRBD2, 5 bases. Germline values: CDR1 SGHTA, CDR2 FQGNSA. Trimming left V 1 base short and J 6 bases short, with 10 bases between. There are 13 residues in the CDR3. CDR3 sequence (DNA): TGTGCCAGCAGCTTAGAAACTAGACGCGAGCAGTACTTC. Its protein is CASSLETRREQYF.

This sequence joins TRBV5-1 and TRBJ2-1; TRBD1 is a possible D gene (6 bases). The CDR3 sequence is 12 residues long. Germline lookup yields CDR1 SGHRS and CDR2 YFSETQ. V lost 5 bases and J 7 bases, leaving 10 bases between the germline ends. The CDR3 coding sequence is TGCGCCAGCAGTACCAGGGGAAATGAGCAGTTCTTC. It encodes CASSTRGNEQFF. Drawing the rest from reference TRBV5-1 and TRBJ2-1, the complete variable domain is KAGVTQTPRYLIKTRGQQVTLSCSPISGHRSVSWYQQTPGQGLQFLFEYFSETQRNKGNFPGRFSGRQFSNSRSEMNVSTLELGDSALYLCASSTRGNEQFFGPGTRLTVL.

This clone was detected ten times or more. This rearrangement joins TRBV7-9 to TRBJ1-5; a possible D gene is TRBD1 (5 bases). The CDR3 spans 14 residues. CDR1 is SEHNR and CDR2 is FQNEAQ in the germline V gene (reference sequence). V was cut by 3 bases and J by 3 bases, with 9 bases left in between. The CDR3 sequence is CASSFGTNNQPQHF. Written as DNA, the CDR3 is TGTGCCAGCAGCTTCGGGACTAACAATCAGCCCCAGCATTTT.